A selection of T cell receptor beta chains follows, all from one sample in a study of cytomegalovirus exposure and HLA in healthy donors. Using immunoSEQ multiplex PCR, the repertoire was profiled, and TCRdb retains in-frame clones only, with some absent. Found here are 90,000 to 120,000 clones, 81% of them singletons; the top ten hold approximately 2.4%. The material sequenced was PBMCs. These receptors were collected from a young man in good health and CMV-seronegative. Each CDR3 is given with its conserved first and last residue. The D gene is left open where the match is weak. Expanded clones are given a class, and other clones once, few, many or no size at all.

size	V	D	J	DNA	CDR3
.	TRBV30	.	TRBJ1-1	TGTGCCTGGAGAAGGGGGAACACTGAAGCTTTCTTT	CAWRRGNTEAFF
.	TRBV2	.	TRBJ1-1	TGTGCCAGCACAACCCCAATTCAGGGAACGAAAAACACTGAAGCTTTCTTT	CASTTPIQGTKNTEAFF
.	TRBV30	TRBD1	TRBJ1-1	TGTGCCTTCGACAGGGGCACTGAAGCTTTCTTT	CAFDRGTEAFF
.	TRBV29-1	.	TRBJ1-1	TGCAGCGCCCCGGTGAGCGGGAACACTGAAGCTTTCTTT	CSAPVSGNTEAFF
.	TRBV5-1	.	TRBJ1-2	TGCGCCAGCAGCCGACGACAGCCTCTCTATGGCTACACCTTC	CASSRRQPLYGYTF
few	TRBV30	.	TRBJ1-5	TGTGCCTGGGGCGAGGGGGGGGGTCATATGTCCCAGCATTTT	CAWGEGGGHMSQHF
.	TRBV19	.	TRBJ1-1	TGTGCCAGTAGTATAGTTTATTTGTCTGAAGCTTTCTTT	CASSIVYLSEAFF
.	TRBV10-1	.	TRBJ2-5	TGCGCCAGCAGTGACGGGGGTGTGGGAGAGACCCAGTACTTC	CASSDGGVGETQYF
.	TRBV11-2	.	TRBJ2-3	TGTGCCAGCAGCTCGACTAGTCACGTCCTTCATACGCAGTATTTT	CASSSTSHVLHTQYF
.	TRBV7-2	TRBD2	TRBJ2-5	TGTGCCAGCAGCTTAGGGGCTAGCGGGAGGAAAGAGACCCAGTACTTC	CASSLGASGRKETQYF
.	TRBV2	TRBD1	TRBJ1-2	TGTGCCAGGCGCGGGACAGGGGGCTTCGGCTACACCTTC	CARRGTGGFGYTF
.	TRBV6-4	.	TRBJ2-3	TGTGCCAGCAGTGACAGGGGTAGCACAGATACGCAGTATTTT	CASSDRGSTDTQYF
.	TRBV10-2	TRBD1	TRBJ1-2	TGCGCCAGCAGTGGAACAGGGGGTAACTATGGCTACACCTTC	CASSGTGGNYGYTF
.	TRBV13	.	TRBJ2-7	TGTGCCAGCTCCGGCCCGGGAGTCTACGAGCAGTACTTC	CASSGPGVYEQYF
.	TRBV2	TRBD2	TRBJ2-3	TGTGCCAGCAGTTGGACTAGCGGGGGGGCAACAGATACGCAGTATTTT	CASSWTSGGATDTQYF
.	TRBV2	.	TRBJ2-5	TGTGCCAGCAGTCCCCGGACTATCTCCCCGGGGACCCAGTACTTC	CASSPRTISPGTQYF
once	TRBV19	.	TRBJ1-1	TGTGCCAGTAGCCTCGGGGGGGGCTTGGAAGCTTTCTTT	CASSLGGGLEAFF
few	TRBV11-2	.	TRBJ1-5	TGTGCCAGCACCCGCGGGCCGGGGGGCAATCAGCCCCAGCATTTT	CASTRGPGGNQPQHF
.	TRBV13	TRBD1	TRBJ1-1	TGTGCCAGCAGCCTTAATGACAGGGGGAACACTGAAGCTTTCTTT	CASSLNDRGNTEAFF
.	TRBV10-2	.	TRBJ2-7	TGCGCCAGCAGTGAGTCGACTAGTATGTACGAGCAGTACTTC	CASSESTSMYEQYF
once	TRBV7-9	.	TRBJ1-2	TGTGCCAGCAGCCCACACGGGACGGGGGGGACCTATGGCTACACCTTC	CASSPHGTGGTYGYTF
.	TRBV6-5	TRBD1	TRBJ2-5	TGTGCCAGCAGTCCCGGACAGGGGCGAGAAGAGACCCAGTACTTC	CASSPGQGREETQYF
.	TRBV4-1	.	TRBJ2-7	TGCGCCAGCAGCCAAGTACAAGACTACGAGCAGTACTTC	CASSQVQDYEQYF
.	TRBV5-1	.	TRBJ2-7	TGCGCCAGCAGCCAGGACGGGGTATACGAGCAGTACTTC	CASSQDGVYEQYF
.	TRBV5-4	.	TRBJ1-6	TGTGCCAGCAGCGATTTTGGGGGCGGTTCACCCCTCCACTTT	CASSDFGGGSPLHF
once	TRBV2	TRBD2	TRBJ2-3	TGTGCCAGCAGGGGGGACTACTACACAGATACGCAGTATTTT	CASRGDYYTDTQYF
.	TRBV6-1	TRBD1	TRBJ1-6	TGTGCCAGTGCCTCGGACAGGGGGAATTCACCCCTCCACTTT	CASASDRGNSPLHF
.	TRBV14	.	TRBJ2-1	TGTGCCAGCAGCCCTTCTTGGAGCAATGAGCAGTTCTTC	CASSPSWSNEQFF
.	TRBV9	.	TRBJ1-6	TGTGCCAGCAGCGTAAATTCTGGCAAGTTTTCCTATAATTCACCCCTCCACTTT	CASSVNSGKFSYNSPLHF
.	TRBV25-1	TRBD1	TRBJ2-7	TGTGCCAGCAGTGAGACAGGGAGTACCTACGAGCAGTACTTC	CASSETGSTYEQYF
.	TRBV7-2	TRBD2	TRBJ2-5	TGTGCCAGCAGCCCTGGACTAGCGTGGGAGACCCAGTACTTC	CASSPGLAWETQYF
.	TRBV28	.	TRBJ1-2	TGTGCCAGTACGACAGGTCTCTATGGCTACACCTTC	CASTTGLYGYTF
.	TRBV9	TRBD2	TRBJ2-2	TGTGCCAGCAGTCCCGCGGGGGACACCGGGGAGCTGTTTTTT	CASSPAGDTGELFF
.	TRBV27	.	TRBJ1-5	TGTGCCAGCAGGGTCCAGGGTCGAGGAAAGCCCCAGCATTTT	CASRVQGRGKPQHF
.	TRBV14	.	TRBJ1-3	TGTGCCAGCAGCCAGATACCAGGGGCGCTTGGGCCCATATATTTT	CASSQIPGALGPIYF
few	TRBV10-2	.	TRBJ2-3	TGCGCCAGCAGTGCCCGACACTTGACAGCAGTTACGCAGTATTTT	CASSARHLTAVTQYF
.	TRBV29-1	.	TRBJ1-1	TGCAGCGTTGAAGTGGGGGCGCGCGGCACTGAAGCTTTCTTT	CSVEVGARGTEAFF
.	TRBV11-2	.	TRBJ1-1	TGTGCCAGCAGCTTCACTAGGACTGAAGCTTTCTTT	CASSFTRTEAFF
.	TRBV4-2	TRBD2	TRBJ2-5	TGTGCCAGCAGCCAGGACGGACTAGCGGGAGGCCAAGAGACCCAGTACTTC	CASSQDGLAGGQETQYF
.	TRBV15	TRBD2	TRBJ2-7	TGTGCCACCAGCAGACTCCCCGGGGGGGAGCAGTACTTC	CATSRLPGGEQYF
.	TRBV29-1	TRBD2	TRBJ2-3	TGCAGCGTTCAGTCGGCCGGGGGGACAGATACGCAGTATTTT	CSVQSAGGTDTQYF
.	TRBV9	TRBD1	TRBJ2-5	TGTGCCAGCAGCGTAGGGGACAGGGGGCGAGAGACCCAGTACTTC	CASSVGDRGRETQYF
.	TRBV29-1	TRBD2	TRBJ2-7	TGCAGCGTTGAAGGGCGGGAGGGGGTGAGGGAGCAGTACTTC	CSVEGREGVREQYF
once	TRBV30	TRBD1	TRBJ1-5	TGTGCCTGGAACTCCCCCCCGGACAGGGGCAATCAGCCCCAGCATTTT	CAWNSPPDRGNQPQHF
.	TRBV7-8	TRBD2	TRBJ2-5	TGTGCCAGCAGGAGCGGGGGGGGGACCCAGTACTTC	CASRSGGGTQYF
.	TRBV30	.	TRBJ1-1	TGTGCCTGGAGAATGGGGGGATGGACTGAAGCTTTCTTT	CAWRMGGWTEAFF
.	TRBV10-1	.	TRBJ2-3	TGCGCCAGCAGTGAGATGAGGCGGCACACAGATACGCAGTATTTT	CASSEMRRHTDTQYF
.	TRBV5-3	TRBD1	TRBJ2-2	TGTGCCAGAAGCCACGACAGGGGGCTATGCACCGGGGAGCTGTTTTTT	CARSHDRGLCTGELFF